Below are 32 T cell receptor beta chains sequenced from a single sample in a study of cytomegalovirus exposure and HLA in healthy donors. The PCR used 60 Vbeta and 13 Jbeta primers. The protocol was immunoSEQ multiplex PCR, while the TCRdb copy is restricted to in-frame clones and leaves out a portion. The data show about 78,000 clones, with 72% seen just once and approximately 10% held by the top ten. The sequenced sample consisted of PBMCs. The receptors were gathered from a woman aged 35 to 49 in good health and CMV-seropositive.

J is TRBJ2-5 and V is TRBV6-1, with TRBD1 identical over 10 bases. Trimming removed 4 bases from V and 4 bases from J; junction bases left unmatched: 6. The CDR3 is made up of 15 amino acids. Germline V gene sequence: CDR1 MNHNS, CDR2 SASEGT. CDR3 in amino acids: CASSVTTGGVETQYF. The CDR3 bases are TGTGCCAGCAGTGTAACGACAGGGGGCGTAGAGACCCAGTACTTC.

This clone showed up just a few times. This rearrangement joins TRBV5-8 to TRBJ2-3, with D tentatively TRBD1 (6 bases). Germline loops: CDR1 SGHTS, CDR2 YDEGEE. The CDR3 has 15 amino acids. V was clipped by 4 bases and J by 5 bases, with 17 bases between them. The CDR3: CASSPDGQLQDTQYF. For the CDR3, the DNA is TGTGCCAGCAGCCCGGACGGACAGCTTCAAGATACGCAGTATTTT.

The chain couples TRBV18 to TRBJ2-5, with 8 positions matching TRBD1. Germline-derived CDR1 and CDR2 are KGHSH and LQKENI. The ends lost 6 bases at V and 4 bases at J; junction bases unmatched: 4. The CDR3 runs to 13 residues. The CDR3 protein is CASSLGQGETQYF. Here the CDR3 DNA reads TGTGCCAGCTCCCTCGGACAGGGAGAGACCCAGTACTTC.

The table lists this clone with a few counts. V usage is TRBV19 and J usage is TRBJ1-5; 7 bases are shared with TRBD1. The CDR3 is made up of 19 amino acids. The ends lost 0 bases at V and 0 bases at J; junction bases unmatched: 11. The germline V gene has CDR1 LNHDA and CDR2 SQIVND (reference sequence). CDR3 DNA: TGTGCCAGTAGTATAGACCACGCCGGACAGGTTATTAGCAATCAGCCCCAGCATTTT. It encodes CASSIDHAGQVISNQPQHF.

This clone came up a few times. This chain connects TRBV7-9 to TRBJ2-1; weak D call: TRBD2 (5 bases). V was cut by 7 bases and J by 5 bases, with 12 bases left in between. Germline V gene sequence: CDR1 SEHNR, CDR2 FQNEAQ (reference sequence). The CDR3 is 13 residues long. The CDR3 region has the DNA TGTGCCAGCAAAGCGGAGACTGACAATGAGCAGTTCTTC. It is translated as CASKAETDNEQFF.

CDR3 sequence reads: CASRTGYYNEQFF. The CDR3 DNA follows: TGCGCCAGCAGGACCGGGTACTACAATGAGCAGTTCTTC. The V gene is TRBV5-1, the J gene TRBJ2-1; D uncertain. The CDR3 has 13 amino acids. The V end was cut by 5 bases, the J end by 3 bases, with 9 bases between. Per the germline V gene, CDR1 is SGHRS and CDR2 is YFSETQ.

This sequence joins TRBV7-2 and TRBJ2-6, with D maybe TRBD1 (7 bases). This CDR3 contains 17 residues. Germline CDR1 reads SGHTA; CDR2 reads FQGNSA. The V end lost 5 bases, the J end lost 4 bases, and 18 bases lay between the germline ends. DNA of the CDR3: TGTGCCAGCAGCCCCCAGGGGGGTGACTCCGGGGCCAACGTCCTGACTTTC. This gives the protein CASSPQGGDSGANVLTF.

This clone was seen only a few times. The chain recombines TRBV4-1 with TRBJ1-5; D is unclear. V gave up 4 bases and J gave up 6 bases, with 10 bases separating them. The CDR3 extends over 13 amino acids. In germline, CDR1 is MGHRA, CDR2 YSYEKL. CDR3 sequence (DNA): TGCGCCAGCAGCCTCTCACATGGTCAGCCCCAGCATTTT. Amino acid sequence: CASSLSHGQPQHF.

The CDR3: CASRMGISGEQYF. The CDR3 DNA sequence: TGTGCCAGCAGGATGGGTATTTCGGGCGAGCAGTACTTC. The V gene is TRBV28, the J gene TRBJ2-7; D gene ambiguous. Germline V CDR1 and CDR2: MDHEN, SYDVKM. The CDR3 is 13 residues long. V lost 6 bases and J 6 bases, leaving 15 bases between the germline ends.

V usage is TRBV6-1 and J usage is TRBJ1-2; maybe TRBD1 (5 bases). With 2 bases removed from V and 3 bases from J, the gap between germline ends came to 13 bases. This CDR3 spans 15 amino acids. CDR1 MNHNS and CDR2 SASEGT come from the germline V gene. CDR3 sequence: CASSERGREYYGYTF. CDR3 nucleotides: TGTGCCAGCAGTGAAAGGGGTAGAGAGTACTATGGCTACACCTTC.

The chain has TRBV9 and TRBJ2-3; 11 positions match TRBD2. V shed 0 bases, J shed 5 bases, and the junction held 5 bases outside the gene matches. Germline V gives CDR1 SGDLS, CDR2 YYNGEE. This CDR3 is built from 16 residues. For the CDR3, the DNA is TGTGCCAGCAGCGTAGCACTAGCGGGGGCCCTAGATACGCAGTATTTT. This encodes CASSVALAGALDTQYF.

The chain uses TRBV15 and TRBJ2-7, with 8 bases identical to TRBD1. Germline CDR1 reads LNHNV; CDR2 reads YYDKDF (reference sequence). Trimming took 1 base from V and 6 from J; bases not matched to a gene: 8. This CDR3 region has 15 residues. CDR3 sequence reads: CATSRVHDRGVEQYF. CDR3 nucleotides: TGTGCCACCAGCAGAGTCCATGACAGGGGAGTCGAGCAGTACTTC.

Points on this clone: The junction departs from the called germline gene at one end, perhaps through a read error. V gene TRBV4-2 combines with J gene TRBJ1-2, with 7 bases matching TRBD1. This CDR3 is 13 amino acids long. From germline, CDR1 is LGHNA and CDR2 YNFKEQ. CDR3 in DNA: TGTGCCAGCAGCCAAGGACAGGGTGGGGGCTACCCCTTC. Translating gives CASSQGQGGGYPF.

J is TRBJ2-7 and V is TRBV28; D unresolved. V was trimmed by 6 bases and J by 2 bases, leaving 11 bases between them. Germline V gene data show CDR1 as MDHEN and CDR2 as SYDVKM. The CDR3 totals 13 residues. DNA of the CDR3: TGTGCCAGCAGGAAGACACGGCCCTACGAGCAGTACTTC. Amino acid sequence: CASRKTRPYEQYF.

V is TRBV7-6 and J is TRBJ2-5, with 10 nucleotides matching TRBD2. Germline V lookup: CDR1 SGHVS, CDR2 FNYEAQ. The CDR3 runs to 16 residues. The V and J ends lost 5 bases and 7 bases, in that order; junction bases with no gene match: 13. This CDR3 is CASSPSGGRTGWTQYF. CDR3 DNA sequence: TGTGCCAGCAGCCCTAGCGGGGGCCGTACAGGTTGGACCCAGTACTTC.

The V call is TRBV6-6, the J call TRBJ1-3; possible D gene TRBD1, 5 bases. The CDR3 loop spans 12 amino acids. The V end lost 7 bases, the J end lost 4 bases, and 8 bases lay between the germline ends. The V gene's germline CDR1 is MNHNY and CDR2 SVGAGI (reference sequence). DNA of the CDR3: TGTGCCAGCACCCGACAGGGAAACACCATATATTTT. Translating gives CASTRQGNTIYF.

CDR3 sequence reads: CASFWADIGSGELFF. The DNA of the CDR3 is TGTGCCAGCTTTTGGGCGGACATCGGATCCGGGGAGCTGTTTTTT. The chain joins TRBV7-2 to TRBJ2-2; possible D gene TRBD1, 5 bases. Germline-derived CDR1 and CDR2 are SGHTA and FQGNSA. The CDR3 covers 15 residues. The V gene lost 8 bases and the J gene lost 6 bases, with 19 bases spanning the gap.

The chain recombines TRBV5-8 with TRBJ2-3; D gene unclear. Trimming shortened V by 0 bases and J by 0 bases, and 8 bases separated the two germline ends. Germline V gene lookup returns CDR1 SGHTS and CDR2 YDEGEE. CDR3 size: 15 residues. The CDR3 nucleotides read TGTGCCAGCAGCTTGGCCGCCAGAAGCACAGATACGCAGTATTTT. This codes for CASSLAARSTDTQYF.

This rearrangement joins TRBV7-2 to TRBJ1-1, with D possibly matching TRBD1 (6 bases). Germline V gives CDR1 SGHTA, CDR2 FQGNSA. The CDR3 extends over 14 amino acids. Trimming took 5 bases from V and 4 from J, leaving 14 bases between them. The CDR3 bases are TGTGCCAGCAGCAAAGCCGGGACAACCACTGAAGCTTTCTTT. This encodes CASSKAGTTTEAFF.

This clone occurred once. The CDR3 protein is CASSEGEVLVQYF. CDR3 nucleotide sequence: TGTGCCAGCAGTGAGGGAGAGGTCCTCGTGCAGTACTTC. This chain uses TRBV6-1 with TRBJ2-7; a weak D match, TRBD2 (5 bases). Germline V lookup: CDR1 MNHNS, CDR2 SASEGT. The V end was cut by 3 bases, the J end by 9 bases, with 15 bases between. The CDR3 contains 13 residues.

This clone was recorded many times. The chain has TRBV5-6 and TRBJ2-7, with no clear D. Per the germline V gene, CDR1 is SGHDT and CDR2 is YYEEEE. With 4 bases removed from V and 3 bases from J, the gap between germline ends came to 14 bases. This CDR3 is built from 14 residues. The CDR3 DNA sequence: TGTGCCAGCAGCACCAGACATACCATCTACGAGCAGTACTTC. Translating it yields CASSTRHTIYEQYF.

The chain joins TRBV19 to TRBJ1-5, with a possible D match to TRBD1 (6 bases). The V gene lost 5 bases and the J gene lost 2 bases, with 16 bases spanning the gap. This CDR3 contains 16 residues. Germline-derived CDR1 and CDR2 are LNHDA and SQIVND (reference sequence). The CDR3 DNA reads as TGTGCCAGTAGTCCCGCGGGGGGCCCTGGCAATCAGCCCCAGCATTTT. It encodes CASSPAGGPGNQPQHF.

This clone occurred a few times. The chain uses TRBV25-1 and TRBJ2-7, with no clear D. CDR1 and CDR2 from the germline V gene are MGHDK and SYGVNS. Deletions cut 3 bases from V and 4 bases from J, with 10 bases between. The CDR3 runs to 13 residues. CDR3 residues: CASSDPPEYEQYF. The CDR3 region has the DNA TGTGCCAGCAGTGACCCTCCAGAATACGAGCAGTACTTC.

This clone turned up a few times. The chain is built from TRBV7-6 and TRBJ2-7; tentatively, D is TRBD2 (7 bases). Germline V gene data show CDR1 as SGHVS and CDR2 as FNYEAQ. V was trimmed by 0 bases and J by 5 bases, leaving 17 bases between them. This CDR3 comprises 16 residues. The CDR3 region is CASSLAGGREFDEQYF. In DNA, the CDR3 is TGTGCCAGCAGCTTAGCGGGGGGGCGGGAGTTCGACGAGCAGTACTTC.

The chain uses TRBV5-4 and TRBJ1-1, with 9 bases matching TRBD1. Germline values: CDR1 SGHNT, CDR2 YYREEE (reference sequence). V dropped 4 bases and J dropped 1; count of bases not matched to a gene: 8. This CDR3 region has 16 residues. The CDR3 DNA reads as TGTGCCAGCAGCCTTGCCTTGGGACAGGGGAACACTGAAGCTTTCTTT. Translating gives CASSLALGQGNTEAFF.

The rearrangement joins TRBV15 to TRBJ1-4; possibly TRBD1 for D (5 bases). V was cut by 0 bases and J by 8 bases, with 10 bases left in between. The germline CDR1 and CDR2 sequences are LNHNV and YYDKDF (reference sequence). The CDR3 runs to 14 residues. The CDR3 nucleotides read TGTGCCACCAGCAGAGATCTGCAGGGCGAAAAACTGTTTTTT. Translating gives CATSRDLQGEKLFF.

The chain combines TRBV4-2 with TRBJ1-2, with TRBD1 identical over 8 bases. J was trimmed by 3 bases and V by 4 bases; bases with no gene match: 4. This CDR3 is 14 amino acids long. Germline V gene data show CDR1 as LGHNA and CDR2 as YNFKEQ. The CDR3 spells CASSPDRADYGYTF. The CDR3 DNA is TGTGCCAGCAGCCCGGACAGGGCCGACTATGGCTACACCTTC.

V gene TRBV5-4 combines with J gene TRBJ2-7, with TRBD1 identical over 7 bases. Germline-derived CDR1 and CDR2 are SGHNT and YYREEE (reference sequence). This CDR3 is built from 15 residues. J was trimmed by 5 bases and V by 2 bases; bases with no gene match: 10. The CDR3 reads CASSLDLTGSDEQYF. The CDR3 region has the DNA TGTGCCAGCAGCTTAGATTTGACAGGGTCCGACGAGCAGTACTTC.

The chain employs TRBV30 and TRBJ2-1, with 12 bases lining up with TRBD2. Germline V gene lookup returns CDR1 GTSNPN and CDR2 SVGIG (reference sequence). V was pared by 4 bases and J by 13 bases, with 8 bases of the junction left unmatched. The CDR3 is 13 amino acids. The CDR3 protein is CAWTPRTSGEQFF. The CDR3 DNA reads TGTGCCTGGACCCCTCGGACTAGCGGGGAACAGTTCTTC.

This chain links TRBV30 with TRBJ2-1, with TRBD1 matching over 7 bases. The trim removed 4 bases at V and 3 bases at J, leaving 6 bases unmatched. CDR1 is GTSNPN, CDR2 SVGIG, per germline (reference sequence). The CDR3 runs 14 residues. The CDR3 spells CAWTGQTIYNEQFF. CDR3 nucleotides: TGTGCCTGGACGGGACAGACGATCTACAATGAGCAGTTCTTC.

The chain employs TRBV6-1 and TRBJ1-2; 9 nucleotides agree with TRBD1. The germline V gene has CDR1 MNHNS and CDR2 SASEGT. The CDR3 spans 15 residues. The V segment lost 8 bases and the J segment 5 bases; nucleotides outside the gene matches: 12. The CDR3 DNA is TGTGCCAGCCAATATACTTCGGACAGGGGATATGGCTACACCTTC. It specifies CASQYTSDRGYGYTF.

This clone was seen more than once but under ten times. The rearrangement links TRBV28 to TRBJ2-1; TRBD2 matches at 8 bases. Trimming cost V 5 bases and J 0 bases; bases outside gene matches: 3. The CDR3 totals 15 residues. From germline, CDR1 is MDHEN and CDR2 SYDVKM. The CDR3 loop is CASSLSGASYNEQFF. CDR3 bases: TGTGCCAGCAGTCTTAGCGGGGCCTCCTACAATGAGCAGTTCTTC.